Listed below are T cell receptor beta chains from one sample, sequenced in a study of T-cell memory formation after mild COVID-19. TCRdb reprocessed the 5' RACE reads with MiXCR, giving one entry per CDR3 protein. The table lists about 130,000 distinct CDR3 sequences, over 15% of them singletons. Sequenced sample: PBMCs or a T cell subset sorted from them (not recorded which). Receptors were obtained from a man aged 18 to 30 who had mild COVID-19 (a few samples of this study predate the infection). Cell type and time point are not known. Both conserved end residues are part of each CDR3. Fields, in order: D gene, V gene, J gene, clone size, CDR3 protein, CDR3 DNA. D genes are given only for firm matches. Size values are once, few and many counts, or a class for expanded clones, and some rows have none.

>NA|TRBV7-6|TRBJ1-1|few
CASSLAGRSEAFF
TGTGCCAGCAGCCTGGCTGGACGGAGTGAAGCTTTCTTT
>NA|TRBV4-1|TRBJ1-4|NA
CASSQRSDPRSFGRLFF
TGCGCCAGCAGCCAAAGGTCAGATCCGAGGTCTTTCGGGCGACTGTTTTTT
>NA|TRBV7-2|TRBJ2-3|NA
CASRRGGTRSTDTQYF
TGTGCCAGCAGGAGAGGGGGGACTCGTAGCACAGATACGCAGTATTTT
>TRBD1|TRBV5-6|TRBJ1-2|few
CASSGDRGLYGYTF
TGTGCCAGCAGCGGTGACAGGGGGCTTTATGGCTACACCTTC
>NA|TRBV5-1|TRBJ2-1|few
CASSLRVGAYNEQFF
TGCGCCAGCAGCTTGAGGGTAGGGGCCTACAATGAGCAGTTCTTC
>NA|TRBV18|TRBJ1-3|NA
CASSPTQAFSGNTIYF
TGTGCCAGCTCACCGACACAGGCCTTCTCTGGAAACACCATATATTTT
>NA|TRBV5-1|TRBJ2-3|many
CASSELGGGVTDTQYF
TGCGCCAGCAGCGAATTAGGGGGGGGTGTCACAGATACGCAGTATTTT
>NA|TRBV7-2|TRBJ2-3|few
CASSTFSDTQYF
TGTGCCAGCAGCACGTTTTCAGATACGCAGTATTTT
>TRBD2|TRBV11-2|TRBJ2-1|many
CASSFLASGGSGNEQFF
TGTGCCAGCAGTTTCCTAGCATCGGGGGGATCGGGGAATGAGCAGTTCTTC
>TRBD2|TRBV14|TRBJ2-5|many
CASSARVGLTVQETQYF
TGTGCCAGCAGCGCCCGAGTGGGACTAACTGTCCAAGAGACCCAGTACTTC
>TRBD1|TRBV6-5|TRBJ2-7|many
CASSYTGTGHNEQYF
TGTGCCAGCAGTTATACCGGGACAGGGCACAACGAGCAGTACTTC
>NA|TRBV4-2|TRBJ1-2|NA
CASSQPTTDYGYTF
TGTGCCAGCAGCCAGCCTACTACTGACTATGGCTACACCTTC
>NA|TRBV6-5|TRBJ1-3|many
CASSRRGDSGNTIYF
TGTGCCAGCAGCAGACGCGGGGACTCTGGAAACACCATATATTTT
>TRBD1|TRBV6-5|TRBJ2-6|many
CASTRQGFGANVLTF
TGTGCCAGCACCAGACAGGGTTTTGGGGCCAACGTCCTGACTTTC
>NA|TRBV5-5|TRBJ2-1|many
CASTPQGATSYNEQFF
TGTGCCAGCACCCCGCAAGGGGCCACCTCCTACAATGAGCAGTTCTTC
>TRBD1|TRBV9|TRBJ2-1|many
CASSTRDRGTRKLF
TGTGCCAGCAGCACCCGGGACAGGGGGACTCGTAAGCTCTTC
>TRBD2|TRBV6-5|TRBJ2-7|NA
CASGGGYEQYF
TGTGCCAGCGGGGGGGGTTACGAGCAGTACTTC
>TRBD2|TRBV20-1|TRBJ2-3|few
CSARRASGGYTDTQYF
TGCAGTGCTAGGCGGGCTAGCGGGGGGTACACAGATACGCAGTATTTT
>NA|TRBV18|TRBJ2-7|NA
CASSPFRDDHEQYF
TGTGCCAGCTCACCTTTCCGAGACGACCACGAGCAGTACTTC
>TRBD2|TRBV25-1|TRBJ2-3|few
CASSEFGRLAGGTDTQYF
TGTGCCAGCAGTGAGTTCGGCCGACTAGCGGGGGGCACAGATACGCAGTATTTT
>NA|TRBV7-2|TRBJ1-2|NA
CASSLPGSGGSGYTF
TGTGCCAGCAGCTTACCAGGGAGTGGGGGGTCTGGCTACACCTTC
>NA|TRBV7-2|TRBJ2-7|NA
CASSPSPGVDEQYF
TGTGCCAGCAGCCCCTCCCCGGGTGTCGACGAGCAGTACTTC
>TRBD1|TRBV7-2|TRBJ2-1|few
CASSLWTGMEEQFF
TGTGCCAGCAGCCTGTGGACAGGGATGGAAGAGCAGTTCTTC
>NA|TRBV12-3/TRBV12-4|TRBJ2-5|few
CASVNLGRGETQYF
TGTGCCAGCGTCAATCTGGGGCGAGGAGAGACCCAGTACTTC
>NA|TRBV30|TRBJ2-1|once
CAWTNQGYNEQFF
TGTGCCTGGACAAACCAGGGGTACAATGAGCAGTTCTTC
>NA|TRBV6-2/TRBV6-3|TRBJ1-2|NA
CASSYSSGTGSLYGYTF
TGTGCCAGCAGTTACTCTTCTGGTACAGGGAGTCTCTATGGCTACACCTTC
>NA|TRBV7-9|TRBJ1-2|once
CASSFDLRLNYGYTF
TGTGCCAGCAGCTTTGACCTCCGCCTTAACTATGGCTACACCTTC
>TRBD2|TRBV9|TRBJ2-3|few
CASSAVAGGNTDTQYF
TGTGCCAGCAGCGCAGTAGCGGGGGGGAACACAGATACGCAGTATTTT
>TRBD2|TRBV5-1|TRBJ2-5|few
CASSSGLAGVIETQYF
TGCGCCAGCAGCTCGGGACTAGCGGGGGTTATCGAGACCCAGTACTTC
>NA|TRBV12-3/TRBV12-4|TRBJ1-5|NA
CASSTFTNQPQHF
TGTGCCAGCAGTACTTTTACTAATCAGCCCCAGCATTTT
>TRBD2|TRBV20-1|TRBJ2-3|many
CSARGDLAGGLPDTQYF
TGCAGTGCTAGAGGGGATCTAGCGGGGGGGCTTCCAGATACGCAGTATTTT
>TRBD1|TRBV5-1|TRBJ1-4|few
CASSGGQRGEKLFF
TGCGCCAGCAGCGGGGGACAGCGCGGTGAAAAACTGTTTTTT
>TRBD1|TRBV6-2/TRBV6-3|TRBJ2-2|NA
CASSPGQGVSTGELFF
TGTGCCAGCAGTCCGGGACAGGGGGTATCCACCGGGGAGCTGTTTTTT
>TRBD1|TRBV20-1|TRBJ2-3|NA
CSATTGQGADTQYF
TGCAGTGCTACCACGGGACAGGGGGCCGATACGCAGTATTTT
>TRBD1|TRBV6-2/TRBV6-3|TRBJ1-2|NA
CASSFLDRVSGYTF
TGTGCCAGCAGTTTCCTGGACAGGGTCTCTGGCTACACCTTC
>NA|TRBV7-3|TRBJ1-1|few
CASSLAGEDTEAFF
TGTGCCAGCAGCTTGGCAGGGGAAGACACTGAAGCTTTCTTT
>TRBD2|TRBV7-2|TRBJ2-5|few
CASSFQRGWQETQYF
TGTGCCAGCAGCTTCCAGCGGGGGTGGCAAGAGACCCAGTACTTC
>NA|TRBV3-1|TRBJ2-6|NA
CASSQEKSGANVLTF
TGTGCCAGCAGCCAAGAGAAATCTGGGGCCAACGTCCTGACTTTC
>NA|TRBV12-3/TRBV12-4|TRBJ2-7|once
CASSLFSLGEQYF
TGTGCCAGCAGTTTATTCTCACTTGGAGAGCAGTACTTC
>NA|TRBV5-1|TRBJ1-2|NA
CASSSGHGGYGYTF
TGCGCCAGCAGCTCCGGACACGGGGGCTATGGCTACACCTTC
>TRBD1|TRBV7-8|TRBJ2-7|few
CASSLSGTAAYEQYF
TGTGCCAGCAGCTTATCCGGGACAGCCGCCTACGAGCAGTACTTC
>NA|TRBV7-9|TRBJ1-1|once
CASSLHPGEAFF
TGTGCCAGCAGCTTGCATCCAGGGGAAGCTTTCTTT
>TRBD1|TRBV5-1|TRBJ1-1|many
CASSLGDRGSAFF
TGCGCCAGCAGCTTGGGGGACAGGGGGTCAGCTTTCTTT
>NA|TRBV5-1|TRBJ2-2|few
CASSMDSPNTGELFF
TGCGCCAGCAGCATGGACAGTCCGAACACCGGGGAGCTGTTTTTT
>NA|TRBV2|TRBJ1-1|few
CATQLDKNTEAFF
TGTGCCACGCAACTGGACAAGAACACTGAAGCTTTCTTT
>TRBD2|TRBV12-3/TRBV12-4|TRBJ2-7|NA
CASSRDYSSYEQYF
TGTGCCAGCAGCCGGGACTACAGCTCCTACGAGCAGTACTTC
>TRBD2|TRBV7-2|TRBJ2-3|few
CASSLAFWTSGGSDTQYF
TGTGCCAGCAGCTTAGCGTTCTGGACTAGCGGGGGCAGTGATACGCAGTATTTT
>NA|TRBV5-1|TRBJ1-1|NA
CASLSGPGLNTEAFF
TGCGCCAGCCTGTCCGGGCCCGGCTTGAACACTGAAGCTTTCTTT
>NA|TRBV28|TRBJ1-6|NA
CASSKTGFRTNSPLHF
TGTGCCAGCAGTAAAACAGGGTTTAGGACAAATTCACCCCTCCACTTT